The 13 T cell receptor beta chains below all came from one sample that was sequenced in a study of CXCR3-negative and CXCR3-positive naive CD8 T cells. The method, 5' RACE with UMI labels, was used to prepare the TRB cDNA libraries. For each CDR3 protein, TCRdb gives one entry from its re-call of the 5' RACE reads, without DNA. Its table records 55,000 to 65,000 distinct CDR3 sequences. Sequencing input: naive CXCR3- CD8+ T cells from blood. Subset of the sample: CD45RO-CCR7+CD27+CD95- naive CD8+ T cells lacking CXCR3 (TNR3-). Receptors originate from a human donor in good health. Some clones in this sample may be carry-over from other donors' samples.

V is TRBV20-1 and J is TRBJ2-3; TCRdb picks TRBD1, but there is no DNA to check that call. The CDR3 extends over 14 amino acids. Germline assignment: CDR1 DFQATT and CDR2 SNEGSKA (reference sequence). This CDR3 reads CSARTGGEADTQYF.

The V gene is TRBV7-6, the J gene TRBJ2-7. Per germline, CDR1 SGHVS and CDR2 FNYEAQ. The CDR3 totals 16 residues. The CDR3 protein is CASSLDEVEDSYEQYF.

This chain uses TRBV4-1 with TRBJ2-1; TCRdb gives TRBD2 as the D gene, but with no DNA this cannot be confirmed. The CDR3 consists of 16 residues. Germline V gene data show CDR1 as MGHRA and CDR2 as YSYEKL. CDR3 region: CASSQVGTSGSGEQFF.

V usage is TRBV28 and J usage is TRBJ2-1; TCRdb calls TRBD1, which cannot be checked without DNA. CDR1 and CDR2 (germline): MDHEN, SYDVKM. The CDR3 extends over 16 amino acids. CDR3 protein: CASSYPPGGSYNEQFF.

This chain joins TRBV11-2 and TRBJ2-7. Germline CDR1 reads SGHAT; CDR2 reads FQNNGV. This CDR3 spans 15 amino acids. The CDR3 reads CASSLPRGLSYEQYF.

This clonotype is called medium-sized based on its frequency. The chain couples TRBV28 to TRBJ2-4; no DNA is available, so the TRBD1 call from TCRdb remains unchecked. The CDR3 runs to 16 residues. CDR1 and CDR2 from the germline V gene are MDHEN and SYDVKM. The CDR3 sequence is CASSWGTVVAKNIQYF. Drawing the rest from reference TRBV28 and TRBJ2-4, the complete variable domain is DVKVTQSSRYLVKRTGEKVFLECVQDMDHENMFWYRQDPGLGLRLIYFSYDVKMKEKGDIPEGYSVSREKKERFSLILESASTNQTSMYLCASSWGTVVAKNIQYFGAGTRLSVL.

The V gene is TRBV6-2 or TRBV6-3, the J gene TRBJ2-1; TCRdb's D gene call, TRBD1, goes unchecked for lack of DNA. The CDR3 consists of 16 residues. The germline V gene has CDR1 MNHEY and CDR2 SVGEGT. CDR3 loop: CASSPFPQGQLHEQFF.

This CDR3 is CASSFPGTQETQYF. This chain links TRBV12-3 or TRBV12-4 with TRBJ2-5; TCRdb's assignment of TRBD1 cannot be checked, as there is no DNA. The CDR3 spans 14 residues.

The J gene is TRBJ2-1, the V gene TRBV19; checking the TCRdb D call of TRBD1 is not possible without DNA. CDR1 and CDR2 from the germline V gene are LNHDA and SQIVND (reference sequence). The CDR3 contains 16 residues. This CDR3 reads CASSLGGRGGYNEQFF.

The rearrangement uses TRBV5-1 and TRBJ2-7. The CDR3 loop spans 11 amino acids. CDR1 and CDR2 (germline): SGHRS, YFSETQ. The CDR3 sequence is CASSESYEQYF.

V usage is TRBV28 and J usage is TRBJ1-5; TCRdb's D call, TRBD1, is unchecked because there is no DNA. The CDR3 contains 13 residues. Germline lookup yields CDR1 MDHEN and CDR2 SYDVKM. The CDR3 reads CASRGGTRQPQHF.

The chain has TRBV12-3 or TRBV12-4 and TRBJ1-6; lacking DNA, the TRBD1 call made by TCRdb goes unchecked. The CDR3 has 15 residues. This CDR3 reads CASSSDREQNSPLHF.

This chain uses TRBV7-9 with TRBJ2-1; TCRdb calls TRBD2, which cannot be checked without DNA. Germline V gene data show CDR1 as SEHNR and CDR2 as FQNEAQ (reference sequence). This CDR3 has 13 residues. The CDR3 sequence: CASGLAGGNEQFF.